The 13 T cell receptor beta chains in this list originate from one sample, sequenced in a study of T cell responses to AZD1222 COVID-19 vaccine. TCRdb keeps only in-frame clones here, not all; method: immunoSEQ multiplex PCR. Counted here are around 130,000 clones, about 94% occurring once; the ten biggest clones make up about 0.86%. The material sequenced was peripheral blood, taken on day 0 of AZD1222 vaccination. These receptors all come from an adult in good health.

The rearrangement links TRBV29-1 to TRBJ1-1; 11 nucleotides align to TRBD1. V trimming: 4 bases; J trimming: 4 bases; junction bases outside the gene matches: 5. CDR1 is SQVTM and CDR2 is ANQGSEA in the germline V gene. This CDR3 region has 14 residues. The CDR3 region is CSVGTGGVGTEAFF. The CDR3 DNA follows: TGCAGCGTTGGGACAGGGGGCGTGGGCACTGAAGCTTTCTTT.

V usage is TRBV5-1 and J usage is TRBJ2-2; possibly TRBD1 for D (5 bases). Germline-derived CDR1 and CDR2 are SGHRS and YFSETQ. The CDR3 is 14 amino acids. Trimming stripped 0 bases from V and 6 bases from J, with 9 bases between. Here the CDR3 DNA reads TGCGCCAGCAGCTTGGCCCAGGGTCCCGGGGAGCTGTTTTTT. Translating gives CASSLAQGPGELFF. The full variable domain, completed using reference TRBV5-1 and TRBJ2-2, is KAGVTQTPRYLIKTRGQQVTLSCSPISGHRSVSWYQQTPGQGLQFLFEYFSETQRNKGNFPGRFSGRQFSNSRSEMNVSTLELGDSALYLCASSLAQGPGELFFGEGSRLTVL.

The gene calls are TRBV7-8 and TRBJ1-1, with D uncertain. The CDR3 runs 13 residues. Germline lookup yields CDR1 SGHVS and CDR2 FQNEAQ. The V and J ends lost 7 bases and 1 base respectively, with 10 bases between them. CDR3 amino acids: CASTYRENTEAFF. CDR3 sequence (DNA): TGTGCCAGCACCTACCGGGAGAACACTGAAGCTTTCTTT.

Concerning this clone itself: One end of the junction fails to match germline, which may point to a read error. Different DNA sequences within this sample yield the same CDR3. The gene calls are TRBV18 and TRBJ2-5; D is unclear. The germline CDR1 and CDR2 sequences are KGHSH and LQKENI. This CDR3 is built from 11 residues. This CDR3 is CASSPQETQYF. CDR3 DNA: TGTGCCAGCTCCCCACAAGAGACCCAGTACTTC.

The chain carries TRBV27 and TRBJ1-2; TRBD1 agrees at 10 bases. Germline V gene lookup returns CDR1 MNHEY and CDR2 SMNVEV (reference sequence). This CDR3 is built from 16 residues. V lost 6 bases and J lost 3; bases outside the gene matches: 10. The DNA for the CDR3 is TGTGCCAGCAGCCCCGAGATTGGACAGGGGGACTATGGCTACACCTTC. It is translated as CASSPEIGQGDYGYTF.

This clone was seen a few times. The CDR3 reads CASIPVGVWAFF. For the CDR3, the DNA is TGTGCCAGCATCCCCGTCGGGGTCTGGGCTTTCTTT. The chain recombines TRBV2 with TRBJ1-1; D is uncertain. Germline lookup yields CDR1 SNHLY and CDR2 FYNNEI. The CDR3 consists of 12 residues. The ends were cut back, 7 bases at V and 11 bases at J, with 17 bases in the middle.

The chain recombines TRBV12-3 or TRBV12-4 with TRBJ2-5; no firm D call. The V gene lost 3 bases and the J gene lost 4 bases, with 3 bases spanning the gap. CDR3 size: 11 residues. The CDR3 sequence is CASSLGETQYF. The CDR3 nucleotides are TGTGCCAGCAGTTTGGGAGAGACCCAGTACTTC.

This clone was observed a single time. The chain is built from TRBV3-1 (or the pseudogene TRBV3-2) and TRBJ1-1; tentative D call: TRBD1 (6 bases). V was pared by 0 bases and J by 0 bases, with 14 bases between. Germline-derived CDR1 and CDR2 are LGHDT and YNNKEL (reference sequence). The CDR3 spans 17 residues. CDR3 protein: CASSQEDSAYMNTEAFF. The CDR3 DNA follows: TGTGCCAGCAGCCAAGAGGACAGCGCTTACATGAACACTGAAGCTTTCTTT.

This chain joins TRBV12-3 or TRBV12-4 and TRBJ2-7; D gene unclear. The length of the CDR3 is 13 residues. The V end was cut by 1 base, the J end by 0 bases, with 4 bases between. Here the CDR3 DNA reads TGTGCCAGCAGTTTAGGCAGCTCCTACGAGCAGTACTTC. This sequence encodes CASSLGSSYEQYF.

V usage is TRBV19 and J usage is TRBJ1-2; weak D call: TRBD1 (6 bases). Trimming took off 1 base at V and 0 bases at J, with 9 bases between the two ends. Per germline, CDR1 LNHDA and CDR2 SQIVND (reference sequence). The length of the CDR3 is 15 residues. The CDR3 DNA follows: TGTGCCAGTAGTATAGGTACAGGGCCTAACTATGGCTACACCTTC. Translated, it gives CASSIGTGPNYGYTF.

The V gene is TRBV15, the J gene TRBJ1-2, with TRBD1 as a possible D gene (6 bases). Germline CDR1 and CDR2: LNHNV and YYDKDF (reference sequence). The CDR3 is 13 amino acids. V lost 2 bases and J lost 5, with 9 bases in between. The CDR3 bases are TGTGCCACCAGCAGAAGGACAGCATATGGCTACACCTTC. This sequence encodes CATSRRTAYGYTF.

This clone was seen a few times. The chain carries TRBV5-1 and TRBJ2-3, with D tentatively TRBD1 (6 bases). Germline lookup yields CDR1 SGHRS and CDR2 YFSETQ. V lost 6 bases and J 2 bases, leaving 10 bases between the germline ends. The CDR3 runs to 13 residues. CDR3 DNA sequence: TGCGCCAGCAATACAGGGTACACAGATACGCAGTATTTT. It is translated as CASNTGYTDTQYF.

This sequence joins TRBV6-5 and TRBJ2-1; 9 positions match TRBD1. V shed 0 bases and J 1 base; nucleotides not matched to a gene: 1. The CDR3 covers 16 residues. The germline CDR1 and CDR2 sequences are MNHEY and SVGAGI. The CDR3 nucleotides read TGTGCCAGCAGTTACTCCGGACAGGGGTCCTACAATGAGCAGTTCTTC. Amino acid sequence: CASSYSGQGSYNEQFF.